Sequencing of this TCR beta chain was carried out in a study of blood T cells in healthy people across ages. A second roughly 7 to 11 cycle PCR used barcoded and J-beta primers. TCRdb reanalysed the 5' RACE reads using MiXCR and keeps one entry per CDR3 protein. The table has over 1,500,000 distinct CDR3 sequences, around 48% seen once. This CDR3 region has 13 residues. Germline lookup yields CDR1 SQVTM and CDR2 ANQGSEA. V was cut by 7 bases and J by 2 bases, with 14 bases left in between. The V gene is TRBV29-1, the J gene TRBJ2-5; a possible D gene is TRBD1 (5 bases). This receptor was obtained from a woman in her thirties or forties in good health. The sequencing sample was made of blood. CDR3 sequence (DNA): TGCAGCGGGGCTAGGGGTAGGCAAGAGACCCAGTACTTC. Its protein product is CSGARGRQETQYF.